This T cell receptor beta chain was recovered during a study of post-analysis software for immune sequencing data. Findings of the study overall: Roughly 5 TRBV segments, TRBV5-6, TRBV5-1 and TRBV20-1 among them, were found more frequent in patients than controls.

This clonotype was found a few times. Its antigen is as yet unknown. Presence of unique molecular identifiers characterized the TCR beta cDNA libraries. From the PCR reads, TCRdb called clonotypes with MiXCR, one entry per CDR3 protein. In the table there are 750,000 to 950,000 distinct CDR3 sequences, under 70% of which are singletons. Germline V gene data show CDR1 as SGHRS and CDR2 as YFSETQ. The CDR3 length is 17 residues. V was clipped by 0 bases and J by 6 bases; unmatched bases: 10. This sequence was found in a girl aged 5-17 years with multiple sclerosis. Sequencing was carried out using blood. The chain has TRBV5-1 and TRBJ2-1; 9 bases line up with TRBD1. CDR3 sequence: CASSLGMTGGTSNEQFF. The CDR3 coding sequence is TGCGCCAGCAGCTTGGGGATGACAGGGGGAACCTCCAATGAGCAGTTCTTC.